Each of the 15 T cell receptor beta chains below was sequenced from the same sample in a study of cytomegalovirus exposure and HLA in healthy donors. This PCR relied on a set of 60 Vbeta primers and 13 Jbeta primers. Only in-frame clones appear in the TCRdb table, and some are missing; sequencing was by immunoSEQ multiplex PCR. This sample has fewer than 200,000 clones; around 78% occur once, and the top ten carry roughly an eighth. Sequencing was performed on PBMCs. These receptors were collected from a woman aged 25 to 39 in good health and CMV-seropositive.

The rearrangement links TRBV5-1 to TRBJ2-1; TRBD2 matches at 8 bases. The V segment lost 5 bases and the J segment 5 bases; nucleotides outside the gene matches: 6. Germline CDR1 is SGHRS and CDR2 is YFSETQ. The CDR3 covers 14 residues. CDR3 in amino acids: CASRSSGVDNEQFF. The CDR3 nucleotides read TGCGCCAGCAGGAGTAGCGGGGTAGACAATGAGCAGTTCTTC. Full variable domain (missing parts from reference TRBV5-1 and TRBJ2-1): KAGVTQTPRYLIKTRGQQVTLSCSPISGHRSVSWYQQTPGQGLQFLFEYFSETQRNKGNFPGRFSGRQFSNSRSEMNVSTLELGDSALYLCASRSSGVDNEQFFGPGTRLTVL.

Worth noting for this clone: Within the sample, other DNA sequences also encode this same CDR3. The chain has TRBV28 and TRBJ1-5; D perhaps matches TRBD1 (6 bases). The CDR3 is 15 amino acids. Germline V CDR1 and CDR2: MDHEN, SYDVKM. Trimming pared 6 bases from V and 0 bases from J, leaving 12 bases between. CDR3 loop: CASSWGQTSNQPQHF. CDR3 coding DNA: TGTGCCAGCAGCTGGGGGCAGACTAGCAATCAGCCCCAGCATTTT.

The rearrangement links TRBV11-2 to TRBJ2-5; TRBD2 is a possible D gene (7 bases). CDR3 length: 16 amino acids. The V gene's germline CDR1 is SGHAT and CDR2 FQNNGV. Trimming pared 5 bases from V and 8 bases from J, leaving 24 bases between. The CDR3 sequence is CASSHPIGGAGATQYF. The CDR3 DNA follows: TGTGCCAGCAGCCACCCGATTGGGGGGGCCGGGGCTACCCAGTACTTC.

This clone was counted a single time. The chain uses TRBV5-1 and TRBJ1-2; D call uncertain. V gave up 3 bases and J gave up 10 bases, with 13 bases separating them. Germline V gives CDR1 SGHRS, CDR2 YFSETQ. The CDR3 totals 12 residues. The CDR3 nucleotides read TGCGCCAGCAGCTCGGGAAGAGGGTACTACACCTTC. This encodes CASSSGRGYYTF.

The CDR3 nucleotides read TGTGCCAGCAGCGAGACAGGGGGGTACACTGAAGCTTTCTTT. It yields the protein CASSETGGYTEAFF. The genes are TRBV7-8 and TRBJ1-1; 9 bases fit TRBD1. V lost 5 bases, J lost 3 bases, and 4 bases stayed unmatched. This CDR3 region has 14 residues. CDR1 is SGHVS, CDR2 FQNEAQ, per germline.

CDR3 in DNA: TGTGCCAGCAGTTACTTAAGCGGGAGGTTTAATACCGGGGAGCTGTTTTTT. Amino acid sequence: CASSYLSGRFNTGELFF. This chain links TRBV6-8 with TRBJ2-2; 9 bases match TRBD2. The CDR3 is 17 residues long. In germline, CDR1 is MNHGY, CDR2 SAAAGT. V lost 1 base and J lost 5; bases outside the gene matches: 8.

This clone came up once. The V gene is TRBV30, the J gene TRBJ1-2; perhaps TRBD1 as D (5 bases). The CDR3 has 15 amino acids. The V gene lost 0 bases and the J gene lost 6 bases, with 17 bases spanning the gap. CDR1 is GTSNPN, CDR2 SVGIG, per germline (reference sequence). CDR3 protein: CAWSVLGRVVNGYTF. The CDR3 bases are TGTGCCTGGAGTGTACTGGGCAGGGTAGTGAATGGCTACACCTTC. Looking up the rest from reference TRBV30 and TRBJ1-2 gives the full variable domain: SQTIHQWPATLVQPVGSPLSLECTVEGTSNPNLYWYRQAAGRGLQLLFYSVGIGQISSEVPQNLSASRPQDRQFILSSKKLLLSDSGFYLCAWSVLGRVVNGYTFGSGTRLTVV.

The chain couples TRBV6-1 to TRBJ2-7; D is uncertain. The CDR3 loop spans 14 amino acids. The germline V gene encodes CDR1 MNHNS and CDR2 SASEGT. The V end lost 4 bases, the J end lost 0 bases, and 10 bases lay between the germline ends. The CDR3 nucleotides are TGTGCCAGCAGTGGTACCGGGTACTCCTACGAGCAGTACTTC. Protein: CASSGTGYSYEQYF.

The chain combines TRBV6-4 with TRBJ2-7; tentatively, D is TRBD2 (6 bases). V was shortened by 7 bases and J by 4 bases, with 20 bases between the two germline ends. The CDR3 consists of 15 residues. Germline V gene lookup returns CDR1 MRHNA and CDR2 SNTAGT. The CDR3 sequence is CASTLKWGVWYEQYF. The DNA of the CDR3 is TGTGCCAGCACCCTCAAGTGGGGGGTTTGGTACGAGCAGTACTTC.

The chain links TRBV5-1 to TRBJ2-1, with 9 bases that match TRBD1. Trimming at V came to 0 bases and at J to 4 bases, leaving 2 bases not matched to a gene. The CDR3 totals 15 residues. CDR1 and CDR2 (germline): SGHRS, YFSETQ. CDR3 coding DNA: TGCGCCAGCAGCTTGGCCGGACAGGGGTACAATGAGCAGTTCTTC. Translated: CASSLAGQGYNEQFF. Full variable domain (outside the CDR3, taken from reference TRBV5-1 and TRBJ2-1): KAGVTQTPRYLIKTRGQQVTLSCSPISGHRSVSWYQQTPGQGLQFLFEYFSETQRNKGNFPGRFSGRQFSNSRSEMNVSTLELGDSALYLCASSLAGQGYNEQFFGPGTRLTVL.

The rearrangement links TRBV5-1 to TRBJ2-5; 7 nucleotides line up with TRBD1. The V and J ends lost 1 base and 0 bases, in that order; junction bases with no gene match: 3. From germline, CDR1 is SGHRS and CDR2 YFSETQ. The CDR3 sequence is 15 residues long. As DNA, the CDR3 is TGCGCCAGCAGCTTGACAGGGGTTTACCAAGAGACCCAGTACTTC. Its protein is CASSLTGVYQETQYF. Full variable domain (remainder filled in from reference TRBV5-1 and TRBJ2-5): KAGVTQTPRYLIKTRGQQVTLSCSPISGHRSVSWYQQTPGQGLQFLFEYFSETQRNKGNFPGRFSGRQFSNSRSEMNVSTLELGDSALYLCASSLTGVYQETQYFGPGTRLLVL.

V and J are TRBV4-1 and TRBJ1-2; a possible D gene is TRBD1 (6 bases). Germline V gene data show CDR1 as MGHRA and CDR2 as YSYEKL. The CDR3 is 15 residues long. V was trimmed by 0 bases and J by 4 bases, leaving 12 bases between them. CDR3 in amino acids: CASSQDGTLRYGYTF. In nucleotides, the CDR3 is TGCGCCAGCAGCCAAGATGGGACACTCCGCTATGGCTACACCTTC.

The chain combines TRBV11-2 with TRBJ2-3; possible D gene TRBD2, 6 bases. Trimming removed 1 base at V and 0 bases at J, with 8 bases between. This CDR3 region has 15 residues. Germline V gene data show CDR1 as SGHAT and CDR2 as FQNNGV. CDR3 region: CASSLGGTSTDTQYF. DNA for the CDR3: TGTGCCAGCAGCTTAGGGGGGACTAGCACAGATACGCAGTATTTT.

V gene TRBV6-1 combines with J gene TRBJ1-4; the D gene is possibly TRBD1 (6 bases). Between the trimmed V and J ends, which lost 8 bases and 5 bases, there was a span of 15 bases. Germline V gene sequence: CDR1 MNHNS, CDR2 SASEGT. This CDR3 has 14 amino acids. CDR3: CASLRGAFNEKLFF. The CDR3 coding sequence is TGTGCCAGCCTCCGGGGGGCCTTCAATGAAAAACTGTTTTTT.

This clone was observed a handful of times. This chain links TRBV23-1 with TRBJ2-4, with 12 nucleotides matching TRBD1. TRBV23-1 is filed as an ORF, its function uncertain. Losses at the gene ends were 2 bases for V and 1 base for J; bases not matched to a gene: 12. The CDR3 is 20 residues long. The CDR3 region has the DNA TGCGCCAGCAGTCAAACCTCCGGGACAGGGGGCGGGTTGGCCAAAAACATTCAGTACTTC. It is translated as CASSQTSGTGGGLAKNIQYF.